This T cell receptor beta chain appears in the sequencing data of a study of T cell repertoires in cytomegalovirus infection. For the study at large: Public TCR beta signatures indicated both CMV infection and matching HLA type. Study results and caveats: Ex vivo responses were dominated by HLA-C-restricted CMV-specific TCR beta clonotypes. Adding up the frequency of public TCR beta families identified people who carried CMV plus the relevant HLA.

One entry per CDR3 protein, called by TCRdb with MiXCR from the reads. The sample shows fewer than 950,000 distinct CDR3 sequences, approximately 29% of them seen only once. For this clonotype: No antigen is known for it.

J gave up 7 bases and V 6 bases, and 10 bases lay outside the gene matches. CDR3 size: 14 residues. The germline V gene encodes CDR1 MNHNS and CDR2 SASEGT. This TCR came from a human donor in good health (CMV status not recorded). Some clones in this sample may be carry-over from other donors' samples. The chain has TRBV6-1 and TRBJ2-7, with 9 nucleotides matching TRBD1. Sequenced here: cultured CD8+ T cells from PBMCs, sampled from culture after CMV antigen stimulation. The CDR3 nucleotides are TGTGCCAGCAGCCCGGGACAGGGCTTCCTGGAGCAGTACTTC. This gives the protein CASSPGQGFLEQYF.